The source of this T cell receptor beta chain is a study of blood T cells in healthy people across ages. Study results and caveats: A strong correlation between TCR beta diversity and naive T cell percentage was seen.

The use of a sample-barcoded 5' primer and a J-beta primer mix characterized a second PCR of about 7 to 12 cycles. In TCRdb, the 5' RACE reads were re-called with MiXCR into one record per CDR3 protein. The table has 700,000 to 950,000 distinct CDR3 sequences, around 46% seen once; the top ten hold 20% to 25%. This clonotype was recorded once. What it recognizes is unknown. One end of the junction is discordant with germline, which a read error may explain. The clonotype originates from a woman aged 55 to 70 in good health. What was sequenced was blood.

CDR3 DNA: TGCGCCCGCAGCCAAGATGGGGGGATATCCTACAATGAGCAGTTCTTC. This codes for CARSQDGGISYNEQFF. The V and J genes are TRBV4-3 and TRBJ2-1; tentatively, D is TRBD2 (6 bases). CDR3 length: 16 amino acids. Germline V gene data show CDR1 as LGHNA and CDR2 as YSLEER.